This T cell receptor beta chain was identified during a study of blood T cells in healthy people across ages. A second about 7 to 12 cycle PCR used barcoded and J-beta primers. One entry per CDR3 protein results from TCRdb running MiXCR on the 5' RACE reads. The table has about 670,000 distinct CDR3 sequences, 40% to 50% seen once. The sequence was obtained from a man older than 75 in good health. The material sequenced was blood.

The DNA of the CDR3 is TGTGCCAGCAGCTCGATACTAGCGGGGGGTATCACAGATACGCAGTATTTT. It yields the protein CASSSILAGGITDTQYF. This chain links TRBV7-2 with TRBJ2-3; 12 bases are a match to TRBD2. CDR1 is SGHTA and CDR2 is FQGNSA in the germline V gene. The CDR3 sequence is 17 residues long. With 4 bases clipped from V and 2 bases from J, the junction kept 7 bases outside the gene matches. Together with reference TRBV7-2 and TRBJ2-3, the CDR3 gives the full variable domain: GAGVSQSPSNKVTEKGKDVELRCDPISGHTALYWYRQSLGQGLEFLIYFQGNSAPDKSGLPSDRFSAERTGGSVSTLTIQRTQQEDSAVYLCASSSILAGGITDTQYFGPGTRLTVL.